What follows is one T cell receptor beta chain and its context. The antigen is unknown. It is unclear where the CDR3 begins or ends on the DNA, so no DNA is shown, and the CDR3 is as TCRdb lists it. The CDR3 has 16 amino acids, counting both end residues. Germline CDR1 MNHEY, CDR2 SVGAGI. One entry per CDR3 protein, called by TCRdb with MiXCR from the reads. In the table there are around 800,000 distinct CDR3 sequences, approximately 32% of which are singletons. The sample is drawn from a study of T cell repertoires in cytomegalovirus infection. Study as a whole: From public TCR beta signatures came an indication of both CMV infection and matching HLA type.

Study-wide points: Carriers of CMV and the relevant HLA type were discriminated by public TCR beta frequency.

The sample consisted of cultured CD8+ T cells from PBMCs, taken from culture after CMV antigen stimulation. The sequence came from a human donor in good health (CMV status not recorded). Some clones in this sample may be carry-over from other donors' samples. The chain employs TRBV6-5 and TRBJ1-1; the table names TRBD1, a call not compared with the DNA. This chain's CDR3 is CASSYGDWGGGTETFF.